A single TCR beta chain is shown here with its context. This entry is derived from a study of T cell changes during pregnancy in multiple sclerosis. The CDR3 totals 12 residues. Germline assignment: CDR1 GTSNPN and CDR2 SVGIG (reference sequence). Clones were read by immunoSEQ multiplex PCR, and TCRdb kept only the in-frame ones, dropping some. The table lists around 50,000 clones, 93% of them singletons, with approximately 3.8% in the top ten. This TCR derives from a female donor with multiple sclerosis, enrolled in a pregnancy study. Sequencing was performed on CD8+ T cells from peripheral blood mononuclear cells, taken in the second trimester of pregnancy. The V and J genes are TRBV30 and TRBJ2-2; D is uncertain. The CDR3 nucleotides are TGTGCTCTGAGGCGGAACACCGGGGAGCTGTTTTTT. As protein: CALRRNTGELFF.